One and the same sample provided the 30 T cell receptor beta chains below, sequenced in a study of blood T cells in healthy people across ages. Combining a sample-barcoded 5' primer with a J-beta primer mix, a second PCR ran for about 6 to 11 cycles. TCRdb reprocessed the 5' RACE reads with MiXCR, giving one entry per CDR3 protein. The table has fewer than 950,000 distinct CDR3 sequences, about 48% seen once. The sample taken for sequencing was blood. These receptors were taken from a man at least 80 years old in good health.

The CDR3 protein is CSARDLGERTEAFF. The DNA of the CDR3 is TGCAGTGCTAGAGATCTTGGGGAGAGAACTGAAGCTTTCTTT. The rearrangement joins TRBV20-1 to TRBJ1-1; no clear D gene. V shed 0 bases and J shed 5 bases, with 13 bases lying between them. The CDR3 has 14 amino acids. CDR1 is DFQATT, CDR2 SNEGSKA, per germline (reference sequence).

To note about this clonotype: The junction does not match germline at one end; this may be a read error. The CDR3 bases are TGTGCCACACAGGGGAGGGGGTCTATGAACACCGAAGCTTTCTTT. It translates to CATQGRGSMNTEAFF. V usage is TRBV10-3 and J usage is TRBJ1-1; 7 nucleotides agree with TRBD1. CDR1 and CDR2 (germline): ENHRY, SYGVKD. The length of the CDR3 is 15 residues.

CDR3 amino acids: CASSSSGSGYNEQYF. The DNA of the CDR3 is TGCGCCAGCAGCTCTAGCGGGAGTGGGTACAATGAGCAGTACTTC. The chain carries TRBV5-1 and TRBJ2-1; TRBD2 matches at 10 bases. The J call is uncertain, as TRBJ2-7 better fits the DNA end. This CDR3 is built from 15 residues. Looked up from germline, CDR1 is SGHRS and CDR2 is YFSETQ.

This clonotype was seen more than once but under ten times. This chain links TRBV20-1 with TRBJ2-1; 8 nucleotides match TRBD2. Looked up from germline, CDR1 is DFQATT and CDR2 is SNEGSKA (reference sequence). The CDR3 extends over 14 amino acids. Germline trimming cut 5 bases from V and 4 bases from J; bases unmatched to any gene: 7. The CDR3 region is CSAPIAGIYNEQFF. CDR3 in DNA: TGCAGTGCTCCTATAGCGGGAATTTACAATGAGCAGTTCTTC.

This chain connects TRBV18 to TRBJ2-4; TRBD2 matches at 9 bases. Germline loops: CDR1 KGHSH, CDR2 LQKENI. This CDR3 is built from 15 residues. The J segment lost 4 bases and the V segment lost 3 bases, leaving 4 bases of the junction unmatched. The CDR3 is CASSPLLAGKNIQYF. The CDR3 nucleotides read TGTGCCAGCTCACCGTTACTAGCGGGTAAAAACATTCAGTACTTC.

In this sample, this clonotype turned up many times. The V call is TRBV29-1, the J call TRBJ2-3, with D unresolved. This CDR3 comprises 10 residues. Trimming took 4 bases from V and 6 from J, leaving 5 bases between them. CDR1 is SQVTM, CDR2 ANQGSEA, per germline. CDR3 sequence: CSVVGDTQYF. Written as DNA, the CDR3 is TGCAGCGTTGTTGGGGATACGCAGTATTTT.

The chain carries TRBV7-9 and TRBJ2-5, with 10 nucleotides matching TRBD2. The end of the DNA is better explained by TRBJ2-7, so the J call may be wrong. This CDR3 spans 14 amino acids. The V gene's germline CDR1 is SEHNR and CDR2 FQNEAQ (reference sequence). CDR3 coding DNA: TGTGCCAGCAGACCTAGCGGGAGACGCTACGAGCAGTACTTC. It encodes CASRPSGRRYEQYF.

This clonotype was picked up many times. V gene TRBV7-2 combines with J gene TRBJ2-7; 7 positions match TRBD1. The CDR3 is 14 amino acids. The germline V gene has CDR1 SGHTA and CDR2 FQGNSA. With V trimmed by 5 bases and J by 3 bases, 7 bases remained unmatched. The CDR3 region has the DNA TGTGCCAGCAGCCCGACAGGGCTAAACTACGAGCAGTACTTC. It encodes CASSPTGLNYEQYF.

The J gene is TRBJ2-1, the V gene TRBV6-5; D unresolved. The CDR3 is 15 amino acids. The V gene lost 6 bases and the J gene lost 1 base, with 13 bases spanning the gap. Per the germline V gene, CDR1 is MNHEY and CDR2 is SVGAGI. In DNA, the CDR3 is TGTGCCAGCAGCCCACGAAGGGATTCCTACAATGAGCAGTTCTTC. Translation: CASSPRRDSYNEQFF.

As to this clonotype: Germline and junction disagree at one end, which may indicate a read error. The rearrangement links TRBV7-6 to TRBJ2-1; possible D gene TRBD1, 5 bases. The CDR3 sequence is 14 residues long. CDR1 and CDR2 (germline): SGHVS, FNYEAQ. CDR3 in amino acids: CASSQLRGYKEQFF. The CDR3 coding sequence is TGTGCCAGCAGCCAGCTAAGGGGTTACAAGGAGCAGTTCTTC.

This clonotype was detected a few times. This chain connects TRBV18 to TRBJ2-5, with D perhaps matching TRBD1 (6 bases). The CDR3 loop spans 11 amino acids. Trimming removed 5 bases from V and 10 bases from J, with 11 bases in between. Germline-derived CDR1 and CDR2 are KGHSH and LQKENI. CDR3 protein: CASSTSGDQYF. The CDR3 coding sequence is TGTGCCAGCTCAACCTCAGGGGACCAGTACTTC.

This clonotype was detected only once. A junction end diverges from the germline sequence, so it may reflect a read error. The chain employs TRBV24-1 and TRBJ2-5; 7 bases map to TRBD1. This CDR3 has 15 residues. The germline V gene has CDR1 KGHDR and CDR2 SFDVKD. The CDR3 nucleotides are TGTGCCATCAGTGACCCTCGGACAGGCCAAGAGACCCAGTACTTC. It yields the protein CAISDPRTGQETQYF.

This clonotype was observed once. CDR3 protein: CASSLIGQIDQPQHF. CDR3 DNA: TGTGCCAGCAGTTTAATCGGACAGATCGATCAGCCCCAGCATTTT. The genes are TRBV27 and TRBJ1-5; tentative D call: TRBD1 (6 bases). CDR1 MNHEY and CDR2 SMNVEV come from the germline V gene (reference sequence). This CDR3 is built from 15 residues. V was clipped by 2 bases and J by 5 bases, with 13 bases between them.

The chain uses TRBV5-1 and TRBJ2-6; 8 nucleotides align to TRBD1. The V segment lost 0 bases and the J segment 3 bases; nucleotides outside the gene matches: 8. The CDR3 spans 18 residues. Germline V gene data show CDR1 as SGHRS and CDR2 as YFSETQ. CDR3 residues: CASSLARQGAGGANVLTF. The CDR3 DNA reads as TGCGCCAGCAGCTTGGCCCGGCAGGGGGCTGGTGGGGCCAACGTCCTGACTTTC.

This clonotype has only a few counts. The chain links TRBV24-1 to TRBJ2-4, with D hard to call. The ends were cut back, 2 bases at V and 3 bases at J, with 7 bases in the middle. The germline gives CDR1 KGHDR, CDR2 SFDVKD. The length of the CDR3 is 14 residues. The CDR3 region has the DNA TGTGCCACCAGTGATTCGGCAGGCAAAAACATTCAGTACTTC. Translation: CATSDSAGKNIQYF.

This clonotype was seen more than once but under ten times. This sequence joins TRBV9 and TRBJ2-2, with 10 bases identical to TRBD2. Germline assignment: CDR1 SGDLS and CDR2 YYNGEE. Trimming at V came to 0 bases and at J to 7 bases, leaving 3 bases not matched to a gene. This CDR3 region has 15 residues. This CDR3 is CASSVELAGHGELFF. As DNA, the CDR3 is TGTGCCAGCAGCGTAGAACTAGCGGGACACGGGGAGCTGTTTTTT.

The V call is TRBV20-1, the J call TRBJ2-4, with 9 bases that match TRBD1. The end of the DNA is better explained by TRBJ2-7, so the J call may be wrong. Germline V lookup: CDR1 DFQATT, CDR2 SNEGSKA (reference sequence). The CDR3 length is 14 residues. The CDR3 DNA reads TGCAGTGCCCGGGACAGGGAGGGATCCTACGAGCAGTACTTC. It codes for CSARDREGSYEQYF.

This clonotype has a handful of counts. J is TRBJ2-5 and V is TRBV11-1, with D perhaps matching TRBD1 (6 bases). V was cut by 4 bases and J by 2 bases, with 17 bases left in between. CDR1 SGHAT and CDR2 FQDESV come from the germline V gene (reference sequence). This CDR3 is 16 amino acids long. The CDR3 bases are TGTGCCAGCAGCTCCAGCCGGCAGGGGCGACAAGAGACCCAGTACTTC. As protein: CASSSSRQGRQETQYF. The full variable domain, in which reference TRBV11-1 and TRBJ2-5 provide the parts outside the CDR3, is EAEVAQSPRYKITEKSQAVAFWCDPISGHATLYWYRQILGQGPELLVQFQDESVVDDSQLPKDRFSAERLKGVDSTLKIQPAELGDSAMYLCASSSSRQGRQETQYFGPGTRLLVL.

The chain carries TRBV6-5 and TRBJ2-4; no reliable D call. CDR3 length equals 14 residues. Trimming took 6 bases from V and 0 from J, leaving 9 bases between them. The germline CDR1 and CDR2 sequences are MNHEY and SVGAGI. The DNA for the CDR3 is TGTGCCAGCAGGGCAGCCCTAGCCAAAAACATTCAGTACTTC. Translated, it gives CASRAALAKNIQYF.

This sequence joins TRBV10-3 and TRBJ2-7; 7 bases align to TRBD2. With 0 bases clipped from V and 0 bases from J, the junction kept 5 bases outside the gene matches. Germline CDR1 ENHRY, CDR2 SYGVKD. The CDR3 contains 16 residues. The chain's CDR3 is CAISESTGGPSYEQYF. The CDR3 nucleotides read TGTGCCATCAGTGAGTCGACGGGGGGACCCTCCTACGAGCAGTACTTC.

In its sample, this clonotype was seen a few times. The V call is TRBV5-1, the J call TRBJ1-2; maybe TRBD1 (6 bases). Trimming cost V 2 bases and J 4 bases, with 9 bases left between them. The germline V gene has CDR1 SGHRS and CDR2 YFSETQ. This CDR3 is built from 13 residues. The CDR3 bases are TGCGCCAGCAGCTTTCAACAGGGCTATGGCTACACCTTC. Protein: CASSFQQGYGYTF. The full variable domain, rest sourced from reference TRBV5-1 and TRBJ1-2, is KAGVTQTPRYLIKTRGQQVTLSCSPISGHRSVSWYQQTPGQGLQFLFEYFSETQRNKGNFPGRFSGRQFSNSRSEMNVSTLELGDSALYLCASSFQQGYGYTFGSGTRLTVV.

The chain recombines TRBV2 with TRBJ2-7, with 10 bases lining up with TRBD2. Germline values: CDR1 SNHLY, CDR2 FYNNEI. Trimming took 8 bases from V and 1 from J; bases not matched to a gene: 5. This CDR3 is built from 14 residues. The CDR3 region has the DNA TGTGCCAGCTATTCTAGCGGGAGTTCCTACGAGCAGTACTTC. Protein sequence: CASYSSGSSYEQYF. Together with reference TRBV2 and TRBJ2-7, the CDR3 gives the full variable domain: EPEVTQTPSHQVTQMGQEVILRCVPISNHLYFYWYRQILGQKVEFLVSFYNNEISEKSEIFDDQFSVERPDGSNFTLKIRSTKLEDSAMYFCASYSSGSSYEQYFGPGTRLTVT.

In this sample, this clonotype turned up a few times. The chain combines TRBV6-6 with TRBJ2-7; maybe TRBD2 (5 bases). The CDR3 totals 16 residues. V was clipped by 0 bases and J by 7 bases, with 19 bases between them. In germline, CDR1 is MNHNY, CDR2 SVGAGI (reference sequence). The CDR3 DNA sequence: TGTGCCAGCAGTTACTCGCTAGCCGAACTATCGGGGGAGCAGTACTTC. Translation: CASSYSLAELSGEQYF.

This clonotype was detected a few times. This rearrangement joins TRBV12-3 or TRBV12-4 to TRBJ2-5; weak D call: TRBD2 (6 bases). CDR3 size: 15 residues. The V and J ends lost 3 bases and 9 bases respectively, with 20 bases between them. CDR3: CASSLYPRTASAQYF. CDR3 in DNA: TGTGCCAGCAGTTTGTACCCCCGCACCGCTAGCGCCCAGTACTTC.

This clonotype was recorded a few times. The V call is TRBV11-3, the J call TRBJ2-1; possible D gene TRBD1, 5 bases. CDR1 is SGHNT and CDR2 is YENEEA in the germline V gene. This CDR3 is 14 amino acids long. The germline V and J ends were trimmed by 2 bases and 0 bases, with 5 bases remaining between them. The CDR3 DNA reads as TGTGCCAGCAGCTTACAGGGCTCCTACAATGAGCAGTTCTTC. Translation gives CASSLQGSYNEQFF.

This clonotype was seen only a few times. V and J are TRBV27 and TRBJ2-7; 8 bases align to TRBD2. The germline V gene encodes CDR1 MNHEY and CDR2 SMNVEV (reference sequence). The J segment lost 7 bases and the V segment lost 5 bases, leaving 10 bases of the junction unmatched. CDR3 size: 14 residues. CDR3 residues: CASSLSGTPGEQYF. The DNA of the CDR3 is TGTGCCAGCAGTCTTAGCGGGACGCCAGGAGAGCAGTACTTC.

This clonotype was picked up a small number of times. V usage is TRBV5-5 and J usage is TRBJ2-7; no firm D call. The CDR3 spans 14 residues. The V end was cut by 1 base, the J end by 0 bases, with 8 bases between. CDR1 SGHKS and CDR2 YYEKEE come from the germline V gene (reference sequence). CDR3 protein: CASSLSANSYEQYF. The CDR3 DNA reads TGTGCCAGCAGCTTGTCGGCCAACTCCTACGAGCAGTACTTC.

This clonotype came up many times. CDR3 sequence (DNA): TGTGCCACCAGTGACCCAGACAGGCGGTTCGGGAATGAGCAGTTCTTC. Protein product: CATSDPDRRFGNEQFF. V is TRBV24-1 and J is TRBJ2-1; TRBD1 might be the D (6 bases). Germline V gives CDR1 KGHDR, CDR2 SFDVKD. V lost 4 bases, J lost 7 bases, and 19 bases lay in between. The CDR3 totals 16 residues.

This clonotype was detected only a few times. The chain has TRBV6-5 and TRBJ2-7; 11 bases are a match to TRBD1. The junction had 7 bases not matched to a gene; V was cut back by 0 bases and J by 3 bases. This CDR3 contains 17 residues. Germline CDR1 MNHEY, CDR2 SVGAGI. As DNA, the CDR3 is TGTGCCAGCAGTTACTCAACGGACAGGGGGCTAGGCTACGAGCAGTACTTC. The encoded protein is CASSYSTDRGLGYEQYF.

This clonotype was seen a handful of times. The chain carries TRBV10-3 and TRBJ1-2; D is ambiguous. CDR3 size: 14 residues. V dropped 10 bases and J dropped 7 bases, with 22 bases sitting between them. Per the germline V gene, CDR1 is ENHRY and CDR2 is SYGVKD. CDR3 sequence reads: CATLFTIEGSGYTF. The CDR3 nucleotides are TGTGCCACCCTTTTCACGATTGAGGGATCTGGCTACACCTTC.